These T cell receptor beta chains were read from a single sample in a study of metastatic and nonmetastatic thyroid tumors. TCRdb re-clonotyped the PCR reads through MiXCR. Among around 20,000 clones listed, 22% were seen once. The sample consisted of tumor tissue. Receptors originate from a female donor with papillary thyroid cancer or a benign thyroid nodule (not recorded which). Some clones in this sample may be carry-over from other donors' samples. CDR3s include the opening cysteine and the closing phenylalanine or tryptophan. D genes are given only for firm matches. A clone size is listed for some rows: how often the clone was seen (once, few, many), or a class if it is expanded.

V gene	J gene	D gene	clone size	CDR3 DNA	CDR3 protein
TRBV20-1	TRBJ1-3	-	-	TGCAGTGCTCCCGGGGAGGGAGCCTCCACCATATATTTT	CSAPGEGASTIYF
TRBV5-1	TRBJ2-1	-	-	TGCGCCAGCAGCTTCCCTACCTTGGGGGACTATGAGCAGTTCTTC	CASSFPTLGDYEQFF
TRBV28	TRBJ1-2	-	few	TGTGCCAGCAGTTTTTTGGACATCTCTAACTATGGCTACACCTTC	CASSFLDISNYGYTF
TRBV3-1	TRBJ2-1	TRBD2	many	TGTGCCAGCAGCCAAGGGACAGCGGGAGGGCCGGGTGAGCAGTTCTTC	CASSQGTAGGPGEQFF
TRBV2	TRBJ2-2	TRBD2	-	TGTGCCAGCAGGGAGGGACTAGCGGGAGGGACCGGGGAGCTGTTTTTT	CASREGLAGGTGELFF
TRBV7-6	TRBJ2-1	-	-	TGTGCCAGCAGCTTAGCTTGGCGGGCTGAGGAGCAGTTCTTC	CASSLAWRAEEQFF
TRBV9	TRBJ1-1	-	few	TGTGCCAGCAGCGTAGGCGCTACTGAATCTTTCTTT	CASSVGATESFF
TRBV27	TRBJ2-7	TRBD1	-	TGTGCCAGCAGGCGACAGGGGGTTACGTACTACGATCAGTACTTC	CASRRQGVTYYDQYF
TRBV6-5	TRBJ2-3	-	few	TGTGCCAGCAGTTACACCAGGGAAGATACGCAGTATTTT	CASSYTREDTQYF
TRBV12-3/TRBV12-4	TRBJ1-2	-	many	TGTGCCAGCAGCCCCCACAGGTCCACTAACTATGGCTACACCTTC	CASSPHRSTNYGYTF
TRBV5-1	TRBJ2-1	-	-	TGCGCCAGCAGCTTGATAGGGGAGCAGTTCTTC	CASSLIGEQFF
TRBV28	TRBJ2-2	-	many	TGTGCCAGCAGTTTATATATTGGGCCGAACACCGGGGAGCTGTTTTTT	CASSLYIGPNTGELFF
TRBV12-3/TRBV12-4	TRBJ2-3	-	-	TGTGCCAGCAGTAACACCGGGTCTAGCACAGATACGCAGTATTTT	CASSNTGSSTDTQYF
TRBV5-1	TRBJ2-7	-	-	TGCGCCAGCAGCTTGGTGGCAGACCCTTACGAGCAGTACTTC	CASSLVADPYEQYF
TRBV20-1	TRBJ1-2	-	-	TGCAGTGCTAGAGATGGGGGGGTGGTGGAAGGGACGGAGGGCTACACCTTC	CSARDGGVVEGTEGYTF
TRBV12-3/TRBV12-4	TRBJ2-7	TRBD1	few	TGTGCCAGCAGTTTAAGGGACAGGGGGCCCTCCTACGAGCAGTACTTC	CASSLRDRGPSYEQYF
TRBV12-5	TRBJ2-2	TRBD1	few	TGTGTTAGTGGTTTGGACAGGGGGTTCTCCACCGGGAAGCTGTTTTTT	CVSGLDRGFSTGKLFF
TRBV27	TRBJ2-7	-	few	TGTGCCAGCAGTGGTTTAGGTGAGAGGGAGCAGTACTTC	CASSGLGEREQYF
TRBV29-1	TRBJ2-7	-	few	TGCAGCGTTGTAACTAGCCGGGAGCAGTACTTC	CSVVTSREQYF